Below, 11 T cell receptor beta chains from the same sample are listed, as sequenced in a study of cytomegalovirus exposure and HLA in healthy donors. PCR was performed using 60 Vbeta and 13 Jbeta primers. Some clones are missing from TCRdb's copy, which holds only in-frame ones; the method was immunoSEQ multiplex PCR. The sample yields 160,000 or so clones, over 75% seen once. What was sequenced was PBMCs. The receptors shown here come from a woman aged 25 to 45 in good health and CMV-seronegative.

The chain combines TRBV28 with TRBJ1-3, with D possibly TRBD1 on 6 matching bases. CDR1 and CDR2 from the germline V gene are MDHEN and SYDVKM. V lost 6 bases to trimming and J lost 0 bases, with 9 bases between them. There are 14 residues in the CDR3. For the CDR3, the DNA is TGTGCCAGCAGCCCGGACAGCTCTGGAAACACCATATATTTT. It encodes CASSPDSSGNTIYF.

The chain links TRBV4-1 to TRBJ1-3, with D unresolved. This CDR3 is 13 amino acids long. Between the trimmed V and J ends, which lost 3 bases and 2 bases, there was a span of 5 bases. From germline, CDR1 is MGHRA and CDR2 YSYEKL. CDR3 protein: CASSQGAGNTIYF. The DNA for the CDR3 is TGCGCCAGCAGCCAGGGAGCTGGAAACACCATATATTTT.

The chain recombines TRBV10-3 with TRBJ2-3; TRBD2 matches 7 bases. The CDR3 has 16 residues. CDR1 is ENHRY and CDR2 is SYGVKD in the germline V gene. V dropped 3 bases and J dropped 1; count of bases not matched to a gene: 7. This chain's CDR3 is CAISEKGGGGTDTQYF. DNA of the CDR3: TGTGCCATCAGTGAAAAGGGCGGGGGAGGCACAGATACGCAGTATTTT.

J is TRBJ2-3 and V is TRBV7-7; 8 positions agree with TRBD1. The CDR3 has 13 residues. The V segment lost 4 bases and the J segment 5 bases; nucleotides outside the gene matches: 2. CDR1 is SSHAT and CDR2 is FNYEAQ in the germline V gene (reference sequence). The CDR3 sequence is CASSSDRGDTQYF. CDR3 DNA: TGTGCCAGCAGCTCCGACAGGGGAGATACGCAGTATTTT.

V and J are TRBV5-1 and TRBJ2-3, with 8 bases lining up with TRBD2. V dropped 0 bases and J dropped 1; count of bases not matched to a gene: 1. Germline loops: CDR1 SGHRS, CDR2 YFSETQ. This CDR3 comprises 15 residues. The CDR3 sequence is CASSLETSGTDTQYF. The CDR3 DNA reads TGCGCCAGCAGCTTGGAGACTAGCGGCACAGATACGCAGTATTTT.

The J gene is TRBJ2-3, the V gene TRBV5-1; 9 bases map to TRBD2. This CDR3 contains 15 residues. CDR1 is SGHRS and CDR2 is YFSETQ in the germline V gene. The V segment lost 0 bases and the J segment 5 bases; nucleotides outside the gene matches: 4. Written as DNA, the CDR3 is TGCGCCAGCAGCTTGGACGTAGCGGGGGAAGATACGCAGTATTTT. This gives the protein CASSLDVAGEDTQYF. Full variable domain (rest looked up from reference TRBV5-1 and TRBJ2-3): KAGVTQTPRYLIKTRGQQVTLSCSPISGHRSVSWYQQTPGQGLQFLFEYFSETQRNKGNFPGRFSGRQFSNSRSEMNVSTLELGDSALYLCASSLDVAGEDTQYFGPGTRLTVL.

This clone appeared once. CDR3 sequence (DNA): TGTGCCACCGTGGGGGGTTCGCGTTCTGGGGCCAACGTCCTGACTTTC. Encoded protein: CATVGGSRSGANVLTF. The V call is TRBV10-3, the J call TRBJ2-6; the D gene is possibly TRBD2 (6 bases). Germline V gene lookup returns CDR1 ENHRY and CDR2 SYGVKD. CDR3 length: 16 amino acids. V shed 10 bases and J shed 1 base, with 17 bases lying between them.

The chain carries TRBV20-1 and TRBJ1-1; 9 positions match TRBD1. The CDR3 loop spans 11 amino acids. Looked up from germline, CDR1 is DFQATT and CDR2 is SNEGSKA (reference sequence). The V gene end was trimmed by 6 bases and the J gene end by 11 bases; junction bases not matched to a gene: 7. The CDR3 DNA follows: TGCAGTGCCACAGGGGGCCGAGAGGCTTTCTTT. Translating it yields CSATGGREAFF.

The V call is TRBV7-2, the J call TRBJ2-3; D is unresolved. Germline V gene lookup returns CDR1 SGHTA and CDR2 FQGNSA. Trimming pared 1 base from V and 0 bases from J, leaving 8 bases between. The CDR3 spans 15 residues. The CDR3 loop reads CASSLVPGSTDTQYF. CDR3 DNA: TGTGCCAGCAGCTTAGTTCCAGGTAGCACAGATACGCAGTATTTT.

V gene TRBV4-1 combines with J gene TRBJ2-3; D is perhaps TRBD2 (7 bases). CDR3 length: 15 residues. Trimming took off 4 bases at V and 1 base at J, with 12 bases between the two ends. Germline V gene lookup returns CDR1 MGHRA and CDR2 YSYEKL. The CDR3 spells CASSPPGGGTDTQYF. CDR3 coding DNA: TGCGCCAGCAGCCCACCGGGGGGCGGCACAGATACGCAGTATTTT.

The chain joins TRBV5-1 to TRBJ2-2; D perhaps matches TRBD1 (6 bases). This CDR3 region has 13 residues. Per germline, CDR1 SGHRS and CDR2 YFSETQ. The V gene lost 5 bases and the J gene lost 4 bases, with 9 bases spanning the gap. The CDR3 region has the DNA TGCGCCAGCAGGACAGGATCCACCGGGGAGCTGTTTTTT. Translation gives CASRTGSTGELFF.